This T cell receptor (beta chain) was obtained from a study of CD8 T cells in ankylosing spondylitis. Study outcomes and limitations: Ankylosing spondylitis blood seemed to carry a telltale TCR beta motif made of eight highly homologous variants. Reportedly, significant enrichment of disease-linked clones occurred in matched ankylosing spondylitis synovial fluid.

Germline CDR1 DFQATT, CDR2 SNEGSKA (reference sequence). V was pared by 6 bases and J by 10 bases, with 16 bases between. The CDR3 has 12 residues. TCRdb re-called the 5' RACE reads through MiXCR, storing one row per CDR3 protein. The table has some 840,000 distinct CDR3 sequences, approximately 10% seen once. This clonotype was picked up a small number of times. Its target is not known. This receptor was obtained from a male donor with ankylosing spondylitis. The chain uses TRBV20-1 and TRBJ2-1, with D uncertain. The material sequenced was blood, either unsorted or a sorted T cell fraction (not recorded which). The CDR3 DNA is TGCAGTGCAGATCAACACGTGAGAGAGCAGTTCTTC. Protein product: CSADQHVREQFF.